This TCR beta chain was profiled in a study of shared clonotypes between healthy human individuals. The germline gives CDR1 MNHEY, CDR2 SVGAGI. V gave up 5 bases and J gave up 2 bases, with 11 bases separating them. CDR3 length: 14 residues. As to this clone: Other DNA sequences within the sample encode an identical CDR3.

CD8 cells classed as naive were CD45RO-negative and positively selected for CCR7, excluding terminally differentiated effector memory CD45RA+ cells. Assay: immunoSEQ multiplex PCR; the TCRdb copy retains only in-frame clones and omits some. Among just over 2,000,000 clones, roughly 95% were seen once, and the ten largest hold 0.9% to 1.4%. This chain links TRBV6-5 with TRBJ2-3; the D gene is possibly TRBD1 (6 bases). The source of this sequence is a man younger than 30 in good health. Sequenced input: naive CD8+ T cells sorted from blood. The CDR3 DNA follows: TGTGCCAGCAGTCCCGGACAGTCCACAGATACGCAGTATTTT. Protein sequence: CASSPGQSTDTQYF.